These 30 T cell receptor beta chains share one sample of origin, sequenced in a study of T cell responses to AZD1222 COVID-19 vaccine. The method was immunoSEQ multiplex PCR; TCRdb's version includes in-frame clones alone and lacks a portion of them. Of around 80,000 clones listed, nearly 90% are singletons. Sequenced here: peripheral blood, sampled 28 days after the second AZD1222 dose. The receptors here all came from an adult who received the AZD1222 COVID-19 vaccine.

The V call is TRBV28, the J call TRBJ2-1, with D possibly being TRBD1 (6 bases). V was clipped by 3 bases and J by 10 bases, with 13 bases between them. The CDR3 runs to 13 residues. Germline V lookup: CDR1 MDHEN, CDR2 SYDVKM. CDR3 protein: CASSLELGGEQFF. In nucleotides, the CDR3 is TGTGCCAGCAGTTTGGAGTTAGGGGGAGAGCAGTTCTTC.

The chain carries TRBV6-5 and TRBJ2-2, with D possibly matching TRBD2 (6 bases). Per germline, CDR1 MNHEY and CDR2 SVGAGI. The CDR3 contains 15 residues. The V end was cut by 6 bases, the J end by 0 bases, with 11 bases between. CDR3: CASRSGLTNTGELFF. The CDR3, as DNA: TGTGCCAGCAGATCGGGACTCACGAACACCGGGGAGCTGTTTTTT.

The chain combines TRBV7-9 with TRBJ2-2; D gene uncertain. The CDR3 is 15 amino acids. The germline V gene encodes CDR1 SEHNR and CDR2 FQNEAQ (reference sequence). The V end was cut by 2 bases, the J end by 0 bases, with 7 bases between. The CDR3 is CASSLFQTNTGELFF. Written as DNA, the CDR3 is TGTGCCAGCAGCTTATTCCAGACGAACACCGGGGAGCTGTTTTTT. The full variable domain, rest sourced from reference TRBV7-9 and TRBJ2-2, is DTGVSQNPRHKITKRGQNVTFRCDPISEHNRLYWYRQTLGQGPEFLTYFQNEAQLEKSRLLSDRFSAERPKGSFSTLEIQRTEQGDSAMYLCASSLFQTNTGELFFGEGSRLTVL.

This rearrangement joins TRBV19 to TRBJ2-7, with TRBD1 matching 10 bases. The CDR3 has 14 residues. Germline-derived CDR1 and CDR2 are LNHDA and SQIVND (reference sequence). Germline trimming cut 1 base from V and 6 bases from J; bases unmatched to any gene: 3. CDR3 sequence (DNA): TGTGCCAGTAGTATAGTTGACAGGGGGCCCGAGCAGTACTTC. Amino acid sequence: CASSIVDRGPEQYF.

In nucleotides, the CDR3 is TGTGCCAGCAGCGTAGTTTCGGGTGGAGGGGTGAGTGAGCAGTTCTTC. Translation: CASSVVSGGGVSEQFF. The V and J genes are TRBV9 and TRBJ2-1, with a possible D match to TRBD2 (6 bases). The CDR3 is 16 residues long. Trimming cost V 0 bases and J 9 bases, with 19 bases left between them. Germline values: CDR1 SGDLS, CDR2 YYNGEE.

The rearrangement joins TRBV10-3 to TRBJ2-7; 10 bases agree with TRBD1. The V gene end was trimmed by 11 bases and the J gene end by 5 bases; junction bases not matched to a gene: 15. The CDR3 runs to 15 residues. Germline V gene sequence: CDR1 ENHRY, CDR2 SYGVKD. CDR3 in DNA: TGTGCCGCCGGGGCCCGGGACAGGGGCGTCCACGAGCAGTACTTC. As protein: CAAGARDRGVHEQYF.

The J gene is TRBJ2-7, the V gene TRBV7-2; 9 nucleotides line up with TRBD1. With 4 bases clipped from V and 1 base from J, the junction kept 5 bases outside the gene matches. Per germline, CDR1 SGHTA and CDR2 FQGNSA. The CDR3 extends over 15 amino acids. The CDR3 DNA follows: TGTGCCAGCAGCTGGAGGACAGGGGCGTCCTACGAGCAGTACTTC. Residues: CASSWRTGASYEQYF.

V is TRBV3-1 (or the pseudogene TRBV3-2) and J is TRBJ2-1; D is undetermined. Germline V CDR1 and CDR2: LGHDT, YNNKEL (reference sequence). CDR3 length equals 16 residues. V was clipped by 4 bases and J by 8 bases, with 21 bases between them. CDR3 sequence (DNA): TGTGCCAGCAGCCGTAAGACCCCCAGGCGTAGGGATGAGCAGTTCTTC. Amino acids: CASSRKTPRRRDEQFF.

This chain connects TRBV7-9 to TRBJ2-3; D is undetermined. Trimming removed 1 base at V and 4 bases at J, with 3 bases between. The CDR3 is 12 amino acids. Germline V CDR1 and CDR2: SEHNR, FQNEAQ (reference sequence). The CDR3 region has the DNA TGTGCCAGCAGCTTAGAGGCAGATACGCAGTATTTT. Encoded protein: CASSLEADTQYF.

The J gene is TRBJ1-1, the V gene TRBV10-3; D is undetermined. The CDR3 consists of 13 residues. Trimming took 7 bases from V and 3 from J, leaving 12 bases between them. Germline CDR1 reads ENHRY; CDR2 reads SYGVKD. The CDR3 region is CAIMSSMDTEAFF. In nucleotides, the CDR3 is TGTGCCATCATGAGTAGCATGGACACTGAAGCTTTCTTT.

CDR3 loop: CSVVKENTEAFF. The CDR3 DNA reads as TGCAGCGTTGTTAAAGAGAACACTGAAGCTTTCTTT. J is TRBJ1-1 and V is TRBV29-1; no firm D call. CDR1 and CDR2 from the germline V gene are SQVTM and ANQGSEA. This CDR3 contains 12 residues. V lost 4 bases and J 1 base, leaving 7 bases between the germline ends. Using reference TRBV29-1 and TRBJ1-1 for the parts outside the CDR3, the full variable domain is SAVISQKPSRDICQRGTSLTIQCQVDSQVTMMFWYRQQPGQSLTLIATANQGSEATYESGFVIDKFPISRPNLTFSTLTVSNMSPEDSSIYLCSVVKENTEAFFGQGTRLTVV.

The chain couples TRBV10-3 to TRBJ1-5; 7 positions agree with TRBD1. Per germline, CDR1 ENHRY and CDR2 SYGVKD. Trimming cost V 2 bases and J 4 bases; bases outside gene matches: 2. The CDR3 loop spans 14 amino acids. The CDR3 coding sequence is TGTGCCATCAGTGAGGGACAGGCAAATCAGCCCCAGCATTTT. Translation: CAISEGQANQPQHF.

This clone has only a few counts. The CDR3 is CAWSVSGADGELFF. The CDR3 DNA follows: TGTGCCTGGAGTGTCAGTGGGGCTGACGGGGAGCTGTTTTTT. The chain joins TRBV30 to TRBJ2-2; D possibly corresponds to TRBD1 (5 bases). CDR3 length equals 14 residues. The germline V gene has CDR1 GTSNPN and CDR2 SVGIG (reference sequence). Between the trimmed V and J ends, which lost 0 bases and 7 bases, there was a span of 12 bases.

In its sample, this clone was seen once. The genes are TRBV6-5 and TRBJ2-1; D ambiguous. V gave up 6 bases and J gave up 4 bases, with 13 bases separating them. The CDR3 spans 14 residues. From germline, CDR1 is MNHEY and CDR2 SVGAGI. The CDR3 is CASSLLVGYNEQFF. The CDR3 DNA reads TGTGCCAGCAGCCTCCTGGTCGGGTACAATGAGCAGTTCTTC.

V usage is TRBV6-5 and J usage is TRBJ1-5; maybe TRBD1 (6 bases). V was cut by 9 bases and J by 5 bases, with 14 bases left in between. This CDR3 is 13 amino acids long. Germline assignment: CDR1 MNHEY and CDR2 SVGAGI. CDR3 DNA sequence: TGTGCCAGTCATAGACAGGTGGATCAGCCCCAGCATTTT. This translates into CASHRQVDQPQHF.

This sequence joins TRBV4-1 and TRBJ2-7; no clear D. The germline V gene has CDR1 MGHRA and CDR2 YSYEKL. V gave up 0 bases and J gave up 5 bases, with 14 bases separating them. The CDR3 runs to 15 residues. The CDR3 sequence: CASSQDRLDWDEQYF. The CDR3 nucleotides are TGCGCCAGCAGCCAAGATAGACTTGATTGGGACGAGCAGTACTTC.

The chain has TRBV18 and TRBJ1-5; 7 positions agree with TRBD1. The CDR3 runs to 14 residues. Trimming took 6 bases from V and 5 from J; bases not matched to a gene: 7. Germline lookup yields CDR1 KGHSH and CDR2 LQKENI. The CDR3 sequence is CASSQGGTDQPQHF. Written as DNA, the CDR3 is TGTGCCAGCTCGCAAGGGGGCACTGATCAGCCCCAGCATTTT.

The chain has TRBV7-2 and TRBJ1-5; 8 positions match TRBD1. This CDR3 contains 17 residues. J was trimmed by 1 base and V by 4 bases; bases with no gene match: 9. Germline V gene data show CDR1 as SGHTA and CDR2 as FQGNSA. CDR3 amino acids: CASSSGATGGSNQPQHF. The CDR3 DNA sequence: TGTGCCAGCAGCTCCGGCGCCACAGGGGGGAGCAATCAGCCCCAGCATTTT.

This chain links TRBV6-6 with TRBJ2-6, with D tentatively TRBD1 (6 bases). CDR3 length: 18 amino acids. Trimming took off 5 bases at V and 4 bases at J, with 21 bases between the two ends. Germline-derived CDR1 and CDR2 are MNHNY and SVGAGI (reference sequence). CDR3 in DNA: TGTGCCAGCAGTCGAACGCTTCTTACAGGGTCCGGGGCCAACGTCCTGACTTTC. Protein product: CASSRTLLTGSGANVLTF.

This chain links TRBV4-3 with TRBJ1-4; D might be TRBD1 (5 bases). Per germline, CDR1 LGHNA and CDR2 YSLEER. There are 15 residues in the CDR3. Trimming cost V 3 bases and J 4 bases, with 12 bases left between them. CDR3 DNA: TGCGCCAGCAGCCAGCAGGGACTGGGTAATGAAAAACTGTTTTTT. Translated: CASSQQGLGNEKLFF.

This clone was found once. CDR3 nucleotide sequence: TGTGCCAGTAGACCCCCCCCGACTAGCGGGAGGAGGCACAATGAGCAGTTCTTC. Its translation is CASRPPPTSGRRHNEQFF. The chain uses TRBV19 and TRBJ2-1, with TRBD2 identical over 13 bases. V trimming: 6 bases; J trimming: 5 bases; junction bases outside the gene matches: 13. CDR1 is LNHDA, CDR2 SQIVND, per germline (reference sequence). The CDR3 sequence is 18 residues long.

Turning to this clone: The junction departs from the called germline gene at one end, perhaps through a read error. The gene calls are TRBV7-7 and TRBJ2-1, with 8 positions matching TRBD1. This CDR3 is built from 16 residues. Germline V gene data show CDR1 as SSHAT and CDR2 as FNYEAQ (reference sequence). CDR3 sequence (DNA): TGTGCTAGCAGCCCTCAATCGACAGGGGTCGGGGGTGAGCAGTTCTTC. It is translated as CASSPQSTGVGGEQFF.

J is TRBJ2-7 and V is TRBV3-1 (or the pseudogene TRBV3-2), with D maybe TRBD1 (6 bases). Trimming removed 4 bases at V and 2 bases at J, with 15 bases between. This CDR3 comprises 15 residues. Germline V gives CDR1 LGHDT, CDR2 YNNKEL (reference sequence). The CDR3 is CASSPMGDNAYEQYF. Written as DNA, the CDR3 is TGTGCCAGCAGCCCCATGGGGGACAACGCCTACGAGCAGTACTTC.

V is TRBV19 and J is TRBJ1-2; no definite D call. The CDR3 loop spans 14 amino acids. Trimming took 4 bases from V and 6 from J, leaving 15 bases between them. CDR1 and CDR2 from the germline V gene are LNHDA and SQIVND (reference sequence). CDR3 in DNA: TGTGCCAGTAGTAGCCCCGGTTTGGTGGATGGCTACACCTTC. Protein product: CASSSPGLVDGYTF.

The gene calls are TRBV14 and TRBJ1-1, with D perhaps TRBD1 (6 bases). The CDR3 spans 14 residues. Looked up from germline, CDR1 is SGHDN and CDR2 is FVKESK. The V end was cut by 1 base, the J end by 11 bases, with 17 bases between. The CDR3 bases are TGTGCCAGCAGCCAAGGGCCAGGGGCCAGTGGGGCTTTCTTT. As protein: CASSQGPGASGAFF.

The chain joins TRBV30 to TRBJ1-1; the match to TRBD1 covers 7 bases. CDR1 is GTSNPN, CDR2 SVGIG, per germline (reference sequence). Germline trimming cut 1 base from V and 1 base from J; bases unmatched to any gene: 0. This CDR3 is 13 amino acids long. The CDR3 is CAWSGQGNTEAFF. In DNA, the CDR3 is TGTGCCTGGAGTGGACAGGGGAACACTGAAGCTTTCTTT. Filled out from reference TRBV30 and TRBJ1-1, the complete variable domain reads SQTIHQWPATLVQPVGSPLSLECTVEGTSNPNLYWYRQAAGRGLQLLFYSVGIGQISSEVPQNLSASRPQDRQFILSSKKLLLSDSGFYLCAWSGQGNTEAFFGQGTRLTVV.

This clone was detected once. V is TRBV19 and J is TRBJ2-1; 9 positions agree with TRBD2. Germline lookup yields CDR1 LNHDA and CDR2 SQIVND (reference sequence). Unmatched junction bases numbered 4, after V lost 7 bases and J lost 0 bases. This CDR3 is 15 amino acids long. The CDR3 here is CASTFSGSSYNEQFF. The CDR3 DNA sequence: TGTGCCAGTACCTTTAGCGGGAGCTCCTACAATGAGCAGTTCTTC.

This chain links TRBV18 with TRBJ2-2, with D possibly matching TRBD1 (6 bases). Germline CDR1 is KGHSH and CDR2 is LQKENI. The CDR3 consists of 14 residues. V lost 2 bases, J lost 7 bases, and 11 bases lay in between. The CDR3 is CASSPSGDGGELFF. The CDR3, as DNA: TGTGCCAGCTCACCATCAGGGGACGGCGGGGAGCTGTTTTTT.

The chain joins TRBV7-3 to TRBJ1-2; D not resolved. The CDR3 consists of 13 residues. Germline V CDR1 and CDR2: SGHTA, FQGTGA. The ends were cut back, 2 bases at V and 4 bases at J, with 8 bases in the middle. The CDR3 protein is CASSLEGLYGYTF. DNA for the CDR3: TGTGCCAGCAGCTTAGAAGGACTCTATGGCTACACCTTC.

The rearrangement links TRBV9 to TRBJ2-6, with 8 nucleotides matching TRBD1. Trimming took 3 bases from V and 0 from J; bases not matched to a gene: 8. The CDR3 loop spans 18 amino acids. The germline CDR1 and CDR2 sequences are SGDLS and YYNGEE. The CDR3 region has the DNA TGTGCCAGCAGCGCAACCGGGACAGGCTACTCTGGGGCCAACGTCCTGACTTTC. This translates into CASSATGTGYSGANVLTF.